This T cell receptor (beta chain) was identified during a study of breast tumors, draining lymph nodes, adjacent tissues. Findings and limits, study-wide: Tumor repertoires ranked between lymph nodes and nontumor tissue in diversity, with V and J gene preferences. The lymph node origin of tumor T cells was framed as consistent with a hypothesis, not demonstrated. Most tumor T cells seemingly derive from lymph node, then expand in tumor.

Germline V gene lookup returns CDR1 MRHNA and CDR2 SNTAGT. V shed 5 bases, J shed 0 bases, and the junction held 4 bases outside the gene matches. The CDR3 covers 16 residues. TCRdb ran MiXCR on the multiplex PCR reads and lists one entry per CDR3 protein. This sample has some 14,000 distinct CDR3 sequences, with 50% to 60% found just once. This clonotype has a count of ten or more. Its cognate antigen is unknown. The chain recombines TRBV6-4 with TRBJ2-6, with TRBD1 matching over 7 bases. This sequence was found in a female donor with breast cancer. Some clones in this sample may be carry-over from other donors' samples. Sequenced input: tumor-adjacent breast tissue. The CDR3 sequence is CASSPDRASGANVLTF. CDR3 in DNA: TGTGCCAGCAGTCCCGACAGGGCCTCTGGGGCCAACGTCCTGACTTTC.